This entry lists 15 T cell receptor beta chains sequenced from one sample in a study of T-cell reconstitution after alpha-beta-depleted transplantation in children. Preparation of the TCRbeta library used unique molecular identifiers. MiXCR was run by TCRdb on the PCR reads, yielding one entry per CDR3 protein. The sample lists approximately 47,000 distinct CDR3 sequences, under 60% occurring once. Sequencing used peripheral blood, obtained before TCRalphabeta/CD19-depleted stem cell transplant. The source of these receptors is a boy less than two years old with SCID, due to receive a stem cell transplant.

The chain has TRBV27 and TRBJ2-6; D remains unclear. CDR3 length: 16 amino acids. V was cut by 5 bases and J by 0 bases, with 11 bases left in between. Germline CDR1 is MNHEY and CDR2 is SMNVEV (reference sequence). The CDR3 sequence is CASSREGLSGANVLTF. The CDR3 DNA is TGTGCCAGCAGTCGAGAAGGTCTCTCTGGGGCCAACGTCCTGACTTTC.

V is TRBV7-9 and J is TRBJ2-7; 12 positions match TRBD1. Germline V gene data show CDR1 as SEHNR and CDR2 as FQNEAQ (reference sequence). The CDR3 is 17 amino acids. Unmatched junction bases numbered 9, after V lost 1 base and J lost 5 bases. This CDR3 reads CASSLVPGQGAGDEQYF. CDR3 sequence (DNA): TGTGCCAGCAGCTTAGTCCCGGGACAGGGGGCCGGCGACGAGCAGTACTTC.

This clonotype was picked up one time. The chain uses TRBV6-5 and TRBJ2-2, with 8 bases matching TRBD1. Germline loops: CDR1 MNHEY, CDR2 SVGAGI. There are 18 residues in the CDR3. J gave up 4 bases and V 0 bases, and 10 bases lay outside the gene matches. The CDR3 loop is CASSYSKGTGRSTGELFF. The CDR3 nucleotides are TGTGCCAGCAGTTACTCGAAAGGGACAGGTCGTAGCACCGGGGAGCTGTTTTTT.

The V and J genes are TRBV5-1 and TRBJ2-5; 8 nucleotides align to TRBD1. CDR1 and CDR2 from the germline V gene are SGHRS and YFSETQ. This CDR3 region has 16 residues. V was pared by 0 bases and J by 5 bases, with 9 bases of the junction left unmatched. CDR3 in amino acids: CASSLAPQGALETQYF. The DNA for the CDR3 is TGCGCCAGCAGCTTGGCCCCGCAGGGGGCATTGGAGACCCAGTACTTC.

CDR3 residues: CASSPNLRRASYTF. CDR3 coding DNA: TGTGCCAGCAGTCCGAACCTTCGACGTGCGAGCTACACCTTC. The rearrangement joins TRBV27 to TRBJ1-2; D unresolved. This CDR3 is 14 amino acids long. V gave up 5 bases and J gave up 9 bases, with 19 bases separating them. Germline CDR1 MNHEY, CDR2 SMNVEV (reference sequence).

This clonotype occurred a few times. CDR3 sequence: CASSLTSGSSYEQYF. The CDR3 region has the DNA TGTGCCAGCAGCTTGACTAGCGGGAGTTCCTACGAGCAGTACTTC. The chain has TRBV7-2 and TRBJ2-7; 12 bases fit TRBD2. V lost 3 bases and J lost 1; bases outside the gene matches: 1. CDR3 size: 15 residues. Per germline, CDR1 SGHTA and CDR2 FQGNSA. Drawing the rest from reference TRBV7-2 and TRBJ2-7, the complete variable domain is GAGVSQSPSNKVTEKGKDVELRCDPISGHTALYWYRQSLGQGLEFLIYFQGNSAPDKSGLPSDRFSAERTGGSVSTLTIQRTQQEDSAVYLCASSLTSGSSYEQYFGPGTRLTVT.

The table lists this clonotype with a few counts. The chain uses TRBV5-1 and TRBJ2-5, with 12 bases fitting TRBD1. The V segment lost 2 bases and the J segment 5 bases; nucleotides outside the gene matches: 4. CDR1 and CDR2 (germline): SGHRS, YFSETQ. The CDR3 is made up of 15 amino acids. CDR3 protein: CASSFRDRGRETQYF. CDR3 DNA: TGCGCCAGCAGCTTCCGGGACAGGGGGCGCGAGACCCAGTACTTC.

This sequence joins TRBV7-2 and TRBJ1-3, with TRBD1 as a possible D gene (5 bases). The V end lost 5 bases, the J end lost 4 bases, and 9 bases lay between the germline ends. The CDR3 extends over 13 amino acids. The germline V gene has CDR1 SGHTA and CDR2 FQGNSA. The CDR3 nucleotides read TGTGCCAGCAGCGAGAGACAGGGAAACACCATATATTTT. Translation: CASSERQGNTIYF.

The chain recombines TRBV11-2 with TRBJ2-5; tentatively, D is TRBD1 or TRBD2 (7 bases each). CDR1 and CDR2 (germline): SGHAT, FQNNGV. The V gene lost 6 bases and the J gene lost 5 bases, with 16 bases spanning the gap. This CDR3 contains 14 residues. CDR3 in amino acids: CASRRQGGRETQYF. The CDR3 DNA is TGTGCCAGCAGGCGACAGGGAGGGCGGGAGACCCAGTACTTC.

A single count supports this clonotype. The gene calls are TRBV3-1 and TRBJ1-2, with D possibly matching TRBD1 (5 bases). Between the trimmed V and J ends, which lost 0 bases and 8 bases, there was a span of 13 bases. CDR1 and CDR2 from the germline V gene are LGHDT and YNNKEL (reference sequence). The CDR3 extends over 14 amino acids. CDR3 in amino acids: CASSQEPGLEGYTF. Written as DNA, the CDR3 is TGTGCCAGCAGCCAAGAACCAGGGTTGGAAGGCTACACCTTC.

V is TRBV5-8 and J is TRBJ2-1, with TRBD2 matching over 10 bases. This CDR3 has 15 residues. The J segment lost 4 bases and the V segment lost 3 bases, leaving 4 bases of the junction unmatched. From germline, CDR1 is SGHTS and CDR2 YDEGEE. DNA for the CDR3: TGTGCCAGCAGCTACGGACTAGCGGCGTACAATGAGCAGTTCTTC. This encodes CASSYGLAAYNEQFF. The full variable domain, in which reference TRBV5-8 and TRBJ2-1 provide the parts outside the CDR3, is EAGVTQSPTHLIKTRGQQATLRCSPISGHTSVYWYQQALGLGLQFLLWYDEGEERNRGNFPPRFSGRQFPNYSSELNVNALELEDSALYLCASSYGLAAYNEQFFGPGTRLTVL.

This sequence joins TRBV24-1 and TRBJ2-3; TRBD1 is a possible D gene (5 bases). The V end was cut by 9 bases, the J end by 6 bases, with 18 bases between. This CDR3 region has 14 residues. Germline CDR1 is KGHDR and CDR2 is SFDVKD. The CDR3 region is CATDGGHHGDTQYF. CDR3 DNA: TGTGCCACCGACGGTGGACATCATGGTGATACGCAGTATTTT.

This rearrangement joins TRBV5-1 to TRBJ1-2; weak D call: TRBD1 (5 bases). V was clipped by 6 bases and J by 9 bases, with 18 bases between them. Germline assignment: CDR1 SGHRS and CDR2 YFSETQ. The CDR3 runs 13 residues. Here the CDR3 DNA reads TGCGCCAGCACCACCGGGACGGCTGGGAGCTACACCTTC. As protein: CASTTGTAGSYTF.

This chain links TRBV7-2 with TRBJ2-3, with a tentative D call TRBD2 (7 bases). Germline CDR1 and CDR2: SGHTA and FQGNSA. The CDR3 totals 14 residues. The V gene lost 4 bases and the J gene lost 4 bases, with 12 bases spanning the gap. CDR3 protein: CASSSVGGPDTQYF. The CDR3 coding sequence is TGTGCCAGCAGCTCTGTGGGGGGGCCAGATACGCAGTATTTT.

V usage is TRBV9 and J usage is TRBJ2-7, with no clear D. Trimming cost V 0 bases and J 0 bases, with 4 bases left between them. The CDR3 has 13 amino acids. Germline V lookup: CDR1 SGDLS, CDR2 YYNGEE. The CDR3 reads CASSVGASYEQYF. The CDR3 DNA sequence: TGTGCCAGCAGCGTAGGCGCCTCCTACGAGCAGTACTTC.